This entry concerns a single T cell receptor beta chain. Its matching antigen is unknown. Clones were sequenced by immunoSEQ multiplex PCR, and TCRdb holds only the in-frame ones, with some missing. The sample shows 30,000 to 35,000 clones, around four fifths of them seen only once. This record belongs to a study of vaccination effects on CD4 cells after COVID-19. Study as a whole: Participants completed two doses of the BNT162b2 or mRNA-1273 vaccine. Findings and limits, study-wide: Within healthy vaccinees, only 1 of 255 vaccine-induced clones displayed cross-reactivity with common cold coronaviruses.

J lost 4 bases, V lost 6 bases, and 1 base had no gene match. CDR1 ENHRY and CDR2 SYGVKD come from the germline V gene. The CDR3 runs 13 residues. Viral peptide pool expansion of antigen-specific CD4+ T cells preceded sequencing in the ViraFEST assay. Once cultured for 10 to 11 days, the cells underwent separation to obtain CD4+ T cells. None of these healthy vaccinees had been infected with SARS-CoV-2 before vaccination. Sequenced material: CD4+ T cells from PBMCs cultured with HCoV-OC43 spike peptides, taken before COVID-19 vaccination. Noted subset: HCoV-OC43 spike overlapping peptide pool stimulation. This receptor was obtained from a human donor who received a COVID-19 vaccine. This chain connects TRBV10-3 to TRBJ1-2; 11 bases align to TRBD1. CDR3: CAIRGTGGYGYTF. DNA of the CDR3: TGTGCCATCAGGGGGACAGGGGGCTATGGCTACACCTTC.